This T cell receptor (beta chain) was sequenced for a study of beta chain features in type 1 diabetes. This CDR3 region has 15 residues. Germline V lookup: CDR1 MGHDK, CDR2 SYGVNS. Deletions cut 5 bases from V and 0 bases from J, with 12 bases between. This clone turned up a few times. As yet, its antigen is unknown. Study conclusions and caveats: Equally in patients and controls, shorter templates might have been favored by PCR.

Expressed TCRB transcripts were sequenced after all isolated RNA was converted to cDNA. Here immunoSEQ multiplex PCR was the method, and the copy in TCRdb shows in-frame clones only, minus some. This sample yields about half a million clones, of which 11% are seen a single time; 0.045% to 0.05% belongs to the top ten. The specimen sequenced was naive CD4+ T cells from blood. The rearrangement joins TRBV25-1 to TRBJ2-3; D remains unclear. This TCR derives from a woman under 30 in good health. The DNA of the CDR3 is TGTGCCAGCAGTCACCCAGGAGAGAGCACAGATACGCAGTATTTT. Its translation is CASSHPGESTDTQYF.